This TCR beta chain is from a study of tumor-infiltrating lymphocytes in primary liver carcinoma (dated by TCRdb to the late 2010s). Looking at the study overall: Between November 2015 and 2016, a few patients in China with histopathologically diagnosed primary liver carcinoma had surgical resection. The five patients had tumors of stage T1-T3 N0M0, with maximum diameters ranging from about 4 to 11 cm. The five patients, three men and two women aged 30 to 69 years, had hepatocellular carcinoma (four) or combined HCC and intrahepatic cholangiocarcinoma (one). Reproducibility between technical replicate repertoires was high, with correlation coefficients above 0.95 and mean shared-clone rates approximately 0.9. Each sample produced roughly 3.65 to 8 million productive TCRbeta reads, and read depth showed no significant difference between tissue types. For each liver tumor, the study sampled five regions along with adjacent normal tissue and blood, and applied TCRbeta repertoire sequencing, expression microarrays and whole-exome sequencing. A total of roughly 35 specimens from 5 patients underwent TCRbeta repertoire sequencing, comprising around 25 tumor regions, 5 adjacent noncancerous liver tissues and 5 peripheral blood samples.

From the germline V gene, CDR1 is MGHRA and CDR2 is YSYEKL. The CDR3 holds 17 amino acids from the cysteine to the phenylalanine. The entry retains the CDR3 DNA only, 51 bases that are in frame from base 1. TCRbeta-specific cDNA was reverse-transcribed from 500 ng total RNA using a constant-region primer and ProtoScript II reverse transcriptase. Three nested multiplex PCR rounds, following a slightly modified ARM-PCR procedure, were used to build the TCRbeta libraries. Each of the first two PCR rounds ran for about 11 cycles using multiplex TRBV1-TRBV30 forward primers together with a Cbeta reverse primer. A final 25-cycle PCR with Deep VentR polymerase added sample barcodes and Illumina adapters. Before sequencing, amplicons between 200 and 500 bp were purified from gel using a QIAquick gel extraction kit. An Illumina HiSeq 2500 was used to sequence the TCRbeta amplicons, generating 250-bp paired-end reads. In the original analysis: Quality trimming of reads was performed with Trimmomatic v0.33, and paired reads were merged with FLASH v1.2.11 so that full CDR3 sequences could be recovered. V, D and J germline segments were assigned to the rearranged TCRbeta sequences by MiGEC v1.2.1b. VDJtools v1.0.0 computed clonotype statistics and Shannon-Wiener diversity indices. To reduce sampling bias, subsequent analyses other than the diversity analysis used only the 250 most abundant clonotypes in each sample. TCRdb itself trimmed the public reads at Q25 with fastp, ran MiXCR and retained productive beta chains. Records with the same CDR3 protein are collapsed into one entry carrying the most frequent genes and DNA. TCRdb's processing, not the study's, gives the V and J calls here. This sample is represented by just over 300,000 distinct CDR3 sequences; roughly three fifths of them were singletons. The top ten clones comprise about a sixth of the sample.

Blood RNA was extracted from unsorted whole blood using TRIzol reagent, and germline DNA was obtained with the DNeasy Blood & Tissue kit. At the time of sampling, the patients were treatment-naive and had chronic HBV infection. Before surgery, 3 to 4.5 milliliters of peripheral blood were collected into K2EDTA tubes. General findings and caveats noted by the study authors: The top 250 clones accounted for a significantly greater share of the repertoire in tumors than in blood (p = 0.039). Because sequencing covered only the TCR beta chain and unpaired alpha chains were not captured, true repertoire diversity is likely underestimated. Repertoire overlap was found to be higher between tumor regions (mean roughly 36%) than between tumor-adjacent (approximately 17%) or tumor-blood (about 15%) pairs, consistent with antigen-driven expansion. Only a few patients were included in the study, and the authors note that the findings should be validated in a larger study. Because the samples were bulk and unsorted, CD4+ and CD8+ T cell repertoires could not be compared.

As to this clonotype: The clone's antigen remains unknown. One end of the junction varies from germline; a read error may be responsible.

The TCR sequence derives from a woman younger than 45 with primary liver carcinoma and hepatitis B virus infection. This chain joins TRBV4-1 to TRBJ2-3, and possibly TRBD2, on 6 matching bases. What was sequenced was peripheral blood. The encoded CDR3 is CASSQDPIGSATDTQYF. The nucleotide sequence reads TGCGCCAGTAGCCAAGATCCCATCGGGAGTGCGACAGATACGCAGTATTTT.